This TCR beta chain was identified in a study of vaccination effects on CD4 cells after COVID-19 (dated by TCRdb to between 2021 and 2022). The study in broad terms: Each participant received two doses of an mRNA SARS-CoV-2 vaccine, either BNT162b2 or mRNA-1273. SARS-CoV-2 spike-specific CD4+ TCR repertoires from before and after mRNA vaccination were compared in COVID-19 convalescent patients and in infection-naive vaccine recipients. Altogether, around 11 COVID-19 convalescent patients and 4 SARS-CoV-2-naive healthy vaccine recipients made up the full study. Cultures from other donors in the study were sequenced using the Oncomine TCR Beta short-read assay on an Illumina iSeq 100.

To identify antigen-specific CD4+ T cell clonotypes by their expansion, the ViraFEST assay first stimulated PBMC with viral peptide pools and then applied TCR sequencing. After less than 13 days of culture, CD4+ T cells were isolated with the EasySep CD4+ T cell isolation kit. Negative nucleocapsid antibody results before and after vaccination confirmed that the healthy vaccine recipients had no prior SARS-CoV-2 infection. A few million PBMC per well were cultured with 10 ug/ml peptides in IMDM containing roughly 5% human AB serum, approximately 9.1 IU/ml IL-2 and gentamicin. Half of the culture medium was replaced with fresh IL-2-containing medium on days 3 and 7. Unless noted otherwise, every peptide stimulation condition was grown in triplicate wells. PBMC were separated from whole blood using Ficoll-Paque Plus gradient centrifugation and were then either cryopreserved at -140C or used fresh. The overlapping peptide pools covered the spike proteins of SARS-CoV-2 as well as those of the common cold coronaviruses HCoV-NL63, HCoV-OC43 and HCoV-229E. The QIAamp micro DNA kit was used to extract genomic DNA from the cultured CD4+ T cells.

Measured from the cysteine to the phenylalanine, the CDR3 is 16 residues long. CDR3 DNA only is kept here, 48 bases in frame from base 1. V loses 6 bases at its end and J loses 3 bases; junction bases beyond the gene matches: 2. From the germline V gene, CDR1 is KGHSH and CDR2 is LQKENI. What the study reported, not specific to this receptor: Among healthy vaccine recipients, nearly all vaccine-induced clones were SARS-CoV-2 mono-reactive, and only 1 of 255 was cross-reactive with common cold coronaviruses. At late post-vaccination timepoints, both infection-induced and vaccine-induced clones showed marked clonal contraction, consistent with waning T cell responses. Only a small number of convalescent patients were included, and no early post-infection timepoints were available, which limited the study.

Library prep was done by the immunoSEQ multiplex PCR assay. DNA from the cultured, isolated CD4+ T cells was subjected to TCR beta CDR3 sequencing. For the original study's pipeline: Non-productive TCR sequences were removed and reads were trimmed to the CDR3 region, keeping CDR3s of at least 7 amino acids. The MANAFEST web app was used to pick out antigen-specific clonotypes by comparing their expansion in peptide wells with that in reference cultures. For clones to be considered positive, expansion at FDR<0.05 versus reference and all other wells, an odds ratio above 5, and a frequency above 0.1% in two replicate wells were required. A clonotype was called cross-reactive if it was significantly expanded both in SARS-CoV-2 spike wells and in at least one common cold coronavirus spike condition. CDR3 similarity was assessed by Levenshtein distance using the stringdist R package, and unrooted trees were constructed with ape in R 3.6.1. Entries here come from immuneACCESS through TCRdb and include only in-frame sequences with V and J called. Some clones fail to appear in such tables; in the studies checked, an unresolved V gene covers under half of the shortfall, and the cause of the remainder is unknown. That table is the source of V, J and clone size, and D and trimming were worked out from the DNA. For this sample there are approximately 24,000 clones; 76% appear just once. 10% of the sample is in the top ten clones.

In the case of this clone: No cognate antigen has been identified for it. Per-nucleotide qualities are absent, and no much larger clonotype sits a single base away.

This material consisted of CD4+ T cells from PBMCs cultured with HCoV-NL63 spike peptides, taken before COVID-19 vaccination. Read against the paper, the sample's cell subset or site label means: HCoV-NL63 spike overlapping peptide pool stimulation. The rearranged chain carries TRBV18 and TRBJ2-2; TRBD2 fits 15 bases in the junction. The receptor comes from a human donor who received a COVID-19 vaccine. The sequenced DNA: TGTGCCAGCTCCCGGACTAGCGGGAGGGACACCGGGGAGCTGTTTTTT. This yields the protein CASSRTSGRDTGELFF.